A selection of T cell receptor beta chains follows, all from one sample in a study of T cell responses to AZD1222 COVID-19 vaccine. Here immunoSEQ multiplex PCR was the method, and the copy in TCRdb shows in-frame clones only, minus some. This table holds approximately 140,000 clones, about nine tenths found once. The sequenced sample was peripheral blood, obtained on day 0 of AZD1222 vaccination. These TCRs come from an adult in good health. CDR3s include the opening cysteine and the closing phenylalanine or tryptophan. D genes are given only for firm matches. Only some rows state a clone size, as once, few, many or a class for expanded clones.

clone size: once
D gene: .
J gene: TRBJ1-5
V gene: TRBV5-6
CDR3 DNA: TGTGCCAGCAGTCGTAGCCAGGGCAATCAGCCCCAGCATTTT
CDR3 protein: CASSRSQGNQPQHF

clone size: .
D gene: TRBD2
J gene: TRBJ2-1
V gene: TRBV5-1
CDR3 DNA: TGCGCCAGCAGCTTGGGGGAGGGGCGAGAGCAGTTCTTC
CDR3 protein: CASSLGEGREQFF

clone size: .
D gene: .
J gene: TRBJ2-7
V gene: TRBV19
CDR3 DNA: TGTGCCAGTAACGAGGGCGGCGAGCAGTACTTC
CDR3 protein: CASNEGGEQYF

clone size: few
D gene: .
J gene: TRBJ1-4
V gene: TRBV6-5
CDR3 DNA: TGTGCCAGCAGTTACACATTCAATGTGGGGGAAAAACTGTTTTTT
CDR3 protein: CASSYTFNVGEKLFF

clone size: .
D gene: .
J gene: TRBJ2-5
V gene: TRBV11-2
CDR3 DNA: TGTGCCAGCAGCTTAACCCTATCCCAAGAGACCCAGTACTTC
CDR3 protein: CASSLTLSQETQYF

clone size: .
D gene: .
J gene: TRBJ2-7
V gene: TRBV6-6
CDR3 DNA: TGTGCCAGCAGTTACCAACAGGGTCTAGGATACGAGCAGTACTTC
CDR3 protein: CASSYQQGLGYEQYF

clone size: .
D gene: TRBD1
J gene: TRBJ1-1
V gene: TRBV27
CDR3 DNA: TGTGCCAGCAATACCCACCCAGGGGGCGGCGCTGAAGCTTTCTTT
CDR3 protein: CASNTHPGGGAEAFF

clone size: .
D gene: .
J gene: TRBJ2-3
V gene: TRBV15
CDR3 DNA: TGTGCCACCAGCAGGTTTGAGGGAGGCACAGATACGCAGTATTTT
CDR3 protein: CATSRFEGGTDTQYF

clone size: .
D gene: TRBD2
J gene: TRBJ2-1
V gene: TRBV7-2
CDR3 DNA: TGTGCCAGCAGTTGGACTAGCGGGGGCGATGAGCAGTTCTTC
CDR3 protein: CASSWTSGGDEQFF

clone size: .
D gene: .
J gene: TRBJ1-5
V gene: TRBV6-1
CDR3 DNA: TGTGCCAGCAGTGAGGAAAGGGATCAGCCCCAGCATTTT
CDR3 protein: CASSEERDQPQHF

clone size: .
D gene: .
J gene: TRBJ1-3
V gene: TRBV3-1/TRBV3-2
CDR3 DNA: TGTGCCAGCAGCCAAGTCGGGAGAAGCTCTGGAAACACCATATATTTT
CDR3 protein: CASSQVGRSSGNTIYF

clone size: .
D gene: .
J gene: TRBJ1-5
V gene: TRBV13
CDR3 DNA: TGTGCCAGCAGCGTCGCGGGGGGGGTGCTGGGCAATCAGCCCCAGCATTTT
CDR3 protein: CASSVAGGVLGNQPQHF

clone size: .
D gene: .
J gene: TRBJ1-1
V gene: TRBV6-4
CDR3 DNA: TGTGCCAGCAGTGACTCTTTCAGGGGAGGCACTGAAGCTTTCTTT
CDR3 protein: CASSDSFRGGTEAFF

clone size: .
D gene: .
J gene: TRBJ1-5
V gene: TRBV5-4
CDR3 DNA: TGTGCCAGCAGCTTGGGGCGGGATCAGCCCCAGCATTTT
CDR3 protein: CASSLGRDQPQHF

clone size: .
D gene: .
J gene: TRBJ2-1
V gene: TRBV14
CDR3 DNA: TGTGCCAGCAGCCAAGGAGTAAGAGGGAGGTCCTACAATGAGCAGTTCTTC
CDR3 protein: CASSQGVRGRSYNEQFF

clone size: .
D gene: .
J gene: TRBJ1-1
V gene: TRBV7-9
CDR3 DNA: TGTGCCAGCAGCCCCCATGGAGCTTTCTTT
CDR3 protein: CASSPHGAFF

clone size: .
D gene: .
J gene: TRBJ1-2
V gene: TRBV5-6
CDR3 DNA: TGTGCCAGCAGCCCGGGAGGGGGTATCGGCGGCTACACCTTC
CDR3 protein: CASSPGGGIGGYTF

clone size: .
D gene: .
J gene: TRBJ1-6
V gene: TRBV7-2
CDR3 DNA: TGTGCCAGCAGCTTAGGCGGGGGGATAGGCTCACCCCTCCACTTT
CDR3 protein: CASSLGGGIGSPLHF

clone size: .
D gene: .
J gene: TRBJ1-2
V gene: TRBV19
CDR3 DNA: TGTGCCAGTAGTACCCGCACAGGCAACTATGGCTACACCTTC
CDR3 protein: CASSTRTGNYGYTF

clone size: .
D gene: .
J gene: TRBJ1-1
V gene: TRBV5-8
CDR3 DNA: TGTGCCAGCAGCTCCCGCACGGGTCGAAGGAACACTGAAGCTTTCTTT
CDR3 protein: CASSSRTGRRNTEAFF

clone size: .
D gene: .
J gene: TRBJ2-2
V gene: TRBV19
CDR3 DNA: TGTGCCAGTAGTATAGCGGCAGGGCCCGGGGAGCTGTTTTTT
CDR3 protein: CASSIAAGPGELFF

clone size: .
D gene: .
J gene: TRBJ2-7
V gene: TRBV7-2
CDR3 DNA: TGTGCCAGCAGCCACTGGACTGTAAGCTCCTACGAGCAGTACTTC
CDR3 protein: CASSHWTVSSYEQYF

clone size: .
D gene: .
J gene: TRBJ1-5
V gene: TRBV6-5
CDR3 DNA: TGTGCCGTGTGGAGTTGGAGAATTAATTCGCAGCCCCAGCATTTT
CDR3 protein: CAVWSWRINSQPQHF

clone size: .
D gene: TRBD1
J gene: TRBJ1-5
V gene: TRBV29-1
CDR3 DNA: TGCAGCGTTTCACAGGGGTCGAAGGATCAGCCCCAGCATTTT
CDR3 protein: CSVSQGSKDQPQHF

clone size: .
D gene: TRBD2
J gene: TRBJ2-7
V gene: TRBV18
CDR3 DNA: TGTGCCAGCTCACCGCTACCGGGACTAGCGGGGGGGAGCTCCTACGAGCAGTACTTC
CDR3 protein: CASSPLPGLAGGSSYEQYF

clone size: .
D gene: .
J gene: TRBJ1-6
V gene: TRBV2
CDR3 DNA: TGTGCCAGCAGTGAGGGCGGAGGGAGTAATTCACCCCTCCACTTT
CDR3 protein: CASSEGGGSNSPLHF

clone size: .
D gene: .
J gene: TRBJ2-3
V gene: TRBV4-3
CDR3 DNA: TGCGCCAGCAGCCAAGATCGGGGAGTTAGCACAGATACGCAGTATTTT
CDR3 protein: CASSQDRGVSTDTQYF

clone size: .
D gene: .
J gene: TRBJ2-7
V gene: TRBV12-3/TRBV12-4
CDR3 DNA: TGTGCCAGCAGTCCTTCGACAGACTACGAGCAGTACTTC
CDR3 protein: CASSPSTDYEQYF

clone size: .
D gene: .
J gene: TRBJ1-5
V gene: TRBV28
CDR3 DNA: TGTGCCAGCAGTTTATGGGGGACTGAGTGGCCCCAGCATTTT
CDR3 protein: CASSLWGTEWPQHF

clone size: .
D gene: .
J gene: TRBJ1-2
V gene: TRBV27
CDR3 DNA: TGTGCCAGCAGTTTCCCAGGCGACGGCTACACCTTC
CDR3 protein: CASSFPGDGYTF

clone size: .
D gene: TRBD1
J gene: TRBJ1-4
V gene: TRBV19
CDR3 DNA: TGTGCCACTTCACTCGACAGGGGGTATAATGAAAAACTGTTTTTT
CDR3 protein: CATSLDRGYNEKLFF

clone size: .
D gene: .
J gene: TRBJ2-6
V gene: TRBV4-1
CDR3 DNA: TGCGCCAGCAGCCAAGATTCGGCTTCTGGGGCCAACGTCCTGACTTTC
CDR3 protein: CASSQDSASGANVLTF

clone size: few
D gene: .
J gene: TRBJ2-7
V gene: TRBV6-5
CDR3 DNA: TGTGCCAGCAGTTCGGGCCAAACACCCGACGAGCAGTACTTC
CDR3 protein: CASSSGQTPDEQYF

clone size: .
D gene: TRBD1
J gene: TRBJ1-5
V gene: TRBV5-1
CDR3 DNA: TGCGCCAGCAGCTTGGCCGGGGGGACAGAAAATCAGCCCCAGCATTTT
CDR3 protein: CASSLAGGTENQPQHF

clone size: .
D gene: .
J gene: TRBJ1-2
V gene: TRBV5-4
CDR3 DNA: TGTGCCAGCAGCTCCCACCCAGGACGGAACTATGGCTACACCTTC
CDR3 protein: CASSSHPGRNYGYTF

clone size: .
D gene: TRBD1
J gene: TRBJ2-2
V gene: TRBV5-1
CDR3 DNA: TGCGCCAGCAGCCTTGACAGGGTGGGCACCGGGGAGCTGTTTTTT
CDR3 protein: CASSLDRVGTGELFF

clone size: .
D gene: .
J gene: TRBJ2-7
V gene: TRBV6-6
CDR3 DNA: TGTGCCAGCAGTTACTCGTTACAGGGAGGCGAGCAGTACTTC
CDR3 protein: CASSYSLQGGEQYF

clone size: .
D gene: .
J gene: TRBJ1-6
V gene: TRBV5-1
CDR3 DNA: TGCGCCAGCAGCTTGGATCAGGGGTTCGCACCCCTCCACTTT
CDR3 protein: CASSLDQGFAPLHF

clone size: .
D gene: .
J gene: TRBJ1-6
V gene: TRBV12-3/TRBV12-4
CDR3 DNA: TGTGCCAGCAGTTACGGCGGCAGGGCCCTCCACTTT
CDR3 protein: CASSYGGRALHF

clone size: once
D gene: .
J gene: TRBJ1-1
V gene: TRBV9
CDR3 DNA: TGTGCCAGCAGCCCCGAGGGGGGCTGGGTAGACACTGAAGCTTTCTTT
CDR3 protein: CASSPEGGWVDTEAFF

clone size: .
D gene: TRBD1
J gene: TRBJ1-2
V gene: TRBV11-3
CDR3 DNA: TGTGCCAGCAGCGCAACAGGGGGCCCTAGAGGCTACACCTTC
CDR3 protein: CASSATGGPRGYTF

clone size: once
D gene: .
J gene: TRBJ2-1
V gene: TRBV19
CDR3 DNA: TGTGCCAGTAGCCCCAATCAACGCTCCTACAATGAGCAGTTCTTC
CDR3 protein: CASSPNQRSYNEQFF

clone size: .
D gene: .
J gene: TRBJ1-6
V gene: TRBV11-2
CDR3 DNA: TGTGCCAGCAGCCCCCCGGGGGGACGCAATTCACCCCTCCACTTT
CDR3 protein: CASSPPGGRNSPLHF

clone size: .
D gene: .
J gene: TRBJ1-1
V gene: TRBV3-1/TRBV3-2
CDR3 DNA: TGTGCCAGCCGGGGGGAGCCCGTAATGAACACTGAAGCTTTCTTT
CDR3 protein: CASRGEPVMNTEAFF

clone size: .
D gene: .
J gene: TRBJ2-7
V gene: TRBV12-3/TRBV12-4
CDR3 DNA: TGTGCCAGCCGATCGGGAGTTCGGGAGCAGTACTTC
CDR3 protein: CASRSGVREQYF

clone size: .
D gene: .
J gene: TRBJ2-7
V gene: TRBV6-5
CDR3 DNA: TGTGCCAGCAGTTACTCCAATGGGGGGGCAATCTACGAGCAGTACTTC
CDR3 protein: CASSYSNGGAIYEQYF

clone size: .
D gene: .
J gene: TRBJ1-1
V gene: TRBV7-9
CDR3 DNA: TGTGCCAGCAGCTTTAGCACGAACACTGAAGCTTTCTTT
CDR3 protein: CASSFSTNTEAFF

clone size: .
D gene: TRBD1
J gene: TRBJ1-2
V gene: TRBV3-1/TRBV3-2
CDR3 DNA: TGTGCCAGCAGCCAAGTCGGGACAGGAGCAAACTATGGCTACACCTTC
CDR3 protein: CASSQVGTGANYGYTF

clone size: .
D gene: .
J gene: TRBJ1-4
V gene: TRBV19
CDR3 DNA: TGTGCCAGTAGTATAGGGGACTTGGCAAAGGAAAAACTGTTTTTT
CDR3 protein: CASSIGDLAKEKLFF

clone size: .
D gene: .
J gene: TRBJ2-7
V gene: TRBV15
CDR3 DNA: TGTGCCACCAGCAGCGACAACTACGAGCAGTACTTC
CDR3 protein: CATSSDNYEQYF

clone size: few
D gene: TRBD1
J gene: TRBJ2-4
V gene: TRBV11-2
CDR3 DNA: TGTGCCAGCAGCCACCGAACCCTCCGGGACAGGGAGATTCATCAGTACTTC
CDR3 protein: CASSHRTLRDREIHQYF

clone size: few
D gene: .
J gene: TRBJ1-2
V gene: TRBV6-8
CDR3 DNA: TGTGCCAGCAGGGGGGGATATGGCTACACCTTC
CDR3 protein: CASRGGYGYTF

clone size: .
D gene: .
J gene: TRBJ1-2
V gene: TRBV30
CDR3 DNA: TGTGCCACTGGCCCGGGAGGTAACGGCTACACCTTC
CDR3 protein: CATGPGGNGYTF

clone size: .
D gene: .
J gene: TRBJ2-1
V gene: TRBV2
CDR3 DNA: TGTGCCAGCAAGGTACGGTTGGCACGGCCCAATGAGCAGTTCTTC
CDR3 protein: CASKVRLARPNEQFF